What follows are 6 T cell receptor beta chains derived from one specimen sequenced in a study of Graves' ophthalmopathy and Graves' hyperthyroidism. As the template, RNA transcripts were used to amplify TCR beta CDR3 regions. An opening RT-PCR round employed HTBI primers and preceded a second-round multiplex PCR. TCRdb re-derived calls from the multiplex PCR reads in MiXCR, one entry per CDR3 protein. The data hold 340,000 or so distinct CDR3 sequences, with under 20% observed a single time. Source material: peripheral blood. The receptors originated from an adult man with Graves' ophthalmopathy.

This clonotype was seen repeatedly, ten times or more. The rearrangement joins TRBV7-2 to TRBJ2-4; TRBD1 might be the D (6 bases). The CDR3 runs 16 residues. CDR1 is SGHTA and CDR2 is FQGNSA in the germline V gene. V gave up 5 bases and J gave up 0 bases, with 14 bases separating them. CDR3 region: CASSPRTALAKNIQYF. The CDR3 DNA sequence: TGTGCCAGCAGCCCGCGGACAGCTTTAGCCAAAAACATTCAGTACTTC. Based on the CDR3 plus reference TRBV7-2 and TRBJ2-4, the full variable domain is GAGVSQSPSNKVTEKGKDVELRCDPISGHTALYWYRQSLGQGLEFLIYFQGNSAPDKSGLPSDRFSAERTGGSVSTLTIQRTQQEDSAVYLCASSPRTALAKNIQYFGAGTRLSVL.

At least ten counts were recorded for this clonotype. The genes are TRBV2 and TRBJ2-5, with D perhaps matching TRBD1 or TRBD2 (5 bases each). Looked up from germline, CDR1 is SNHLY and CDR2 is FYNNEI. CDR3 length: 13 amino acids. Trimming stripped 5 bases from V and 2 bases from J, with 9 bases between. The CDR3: CASSQGRQETQYF. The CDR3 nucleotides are TGTGCCAGCAGTCAGGGACGGCAAGAGACCCAGTACTTC. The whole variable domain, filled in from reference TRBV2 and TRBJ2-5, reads EPEVTQTPSHQVTQMGQEVILRCVPISNHLYFYWYRQILGQKVEFLVSFYNNEISEKSEIFDDQFSVERPDGSNFTLKIRSTKLEDSAMYFCASSQGRQETQYFGPGTRLLVL.

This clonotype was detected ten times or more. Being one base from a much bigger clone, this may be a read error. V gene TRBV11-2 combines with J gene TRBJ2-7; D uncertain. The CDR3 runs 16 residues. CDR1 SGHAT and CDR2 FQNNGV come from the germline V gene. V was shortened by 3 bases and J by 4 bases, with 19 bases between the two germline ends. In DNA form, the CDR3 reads TGTGCCAGCAGCTTGAATCTCGGACGCCAGTCTTACGAGCAGTACTTC. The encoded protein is CASSLNLGRQSYEQYF.

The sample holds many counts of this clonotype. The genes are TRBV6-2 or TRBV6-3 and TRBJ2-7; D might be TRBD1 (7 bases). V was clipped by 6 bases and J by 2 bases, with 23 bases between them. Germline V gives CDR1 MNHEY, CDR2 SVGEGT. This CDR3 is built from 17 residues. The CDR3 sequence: CASSPRDSTYFPYEQYF. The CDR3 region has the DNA TGTGCCAGCAGCCCGCGGGACAGCACCTATTTCCCCTACGAGCAGTACTTC.

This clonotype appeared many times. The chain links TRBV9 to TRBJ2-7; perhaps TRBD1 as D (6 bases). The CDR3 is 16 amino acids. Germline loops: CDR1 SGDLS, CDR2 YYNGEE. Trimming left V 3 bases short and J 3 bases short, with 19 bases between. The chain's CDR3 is CASSAGVGSSLYEQYF. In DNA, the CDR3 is TGTGCCAGCAGCGCAGGGGTGGGTAGTTCACTCTACGAGCAGTACTTC. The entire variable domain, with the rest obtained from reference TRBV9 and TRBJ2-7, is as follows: DSGVTQTPKHLITATGQRVTLRCSPRSGDLSVYWYQQSLDQGLQFLIQYYNGEERAKGNILERFSAQQFPDLHSELNLSSLELGDSALYFCASSAGVGSSLYEQYFGPGTRLTVT.

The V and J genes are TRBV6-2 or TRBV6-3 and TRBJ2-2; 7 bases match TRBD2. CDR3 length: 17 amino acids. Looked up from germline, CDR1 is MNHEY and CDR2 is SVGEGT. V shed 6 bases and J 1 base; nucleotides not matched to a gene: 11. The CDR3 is CASSLWTTSENTGELFF. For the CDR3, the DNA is TGTGCCAGCAGCCTCTGGACCACTAGCGAGAACACCGGGGAGCTGTTTTTT.